This section outlines one T cell receptor (beta chain) sequence together with its context. V gave up 2 bases and J gave up 3 bases, with 13 bases separating them. There are 15 residues in the CDR3. Germline loops: CDR1 KGHSH, CDR2 LQKENI. Amplification used 60 Vbeta primers and 13 Jbeta primers. Generated by immunoSEQ multiplex PCR, the TCRdb table keeps only in-frame clones and is missing some. This sample has more than 95,000 clones, with 78% found just once. These data are taken from a study of cytomegalovirus exposure and HLA in healthy donors. The sequence was obtained from a young man in good health and CMV-seronegative. This sequence joins TRBV18 and TRBJ1-1; D gene unclear. Material for sequencing was PBMCs. CDR3 residues: CASSPGPTLYTEAFF. CDR3 bases: TGTGCCAGCTCACCAGGCCCAACGTTATACACTGAAGCTTTCTTT.